The 18 T cell receptor beta chains given below trace back to one sample, sequenced in a study of Ad26.COV2.S vaccination and SARS-CoV-2 variants. Indicated treatment: some 19 received Ad26.COV2.S at low or high dose, single or two shots; 5 received placebo; per-sample allocation not given. The samples date from day 63 after the first vaccine or placebo injection. The repertoire was sequenced with immunoSEQ multiplex PCR; TCRdb's copy has only in-frame clones and lacks some. The sample shows 450,000 to 550,000 clones, roughly nine tenths of them seen only once. Specimen: peripheral blood, collected in a trial of Ad26.COV2.S vaccine versus placebo. Receptors were obtained from a person between 18 and 59 years old who received the Ad26.COV2.S COVID-19 vaccine or a placebo.

The gene calls are TRBV6-2 or TRBV6-3 and TRBJ1-6; 7 nucleotides align to TRBD1. V dropped 4 bases and J dropped 9; count of bases not matched to a gene: 6. This CDR3 has 14 amino acids. Germline V gene data show CDR1 as MNHEY and CDR2 as SVGEGT. The CDR3 loop is CASSLRQGISPLHF. The CDR3 DNA reads TGTGCCAGCAGTTTACGACAGGGTATTTCACCCCTCCACTTT.

The CDR3 coding sequence is TGTGCCAGCAGCACCGGACTAGCGGGAAGGGAGCAGTACTTC. Its translation: CASSTGLAGREQYF. V and J are TRBV5-4 and TRBJ2-7; 12 bases align to TRBD2. J was trimmed by 7 bases and V by 4 bases; bases with no gene match: 6. The germline V gene has CDR1 SGHNT and CDR2 YYREEE (reference sequence). The CDR3 has 14 amino acids.

This clone was seen a single time. The V gene is TRBV10-3, the J gene TRBJ1-1, with D tentatively TRBD1 (5 bases). Germline lookup yields CDR1 ENHRY and CDR2 SYGVKD. V was clipped by 6 bases and J by 1 base, with 12 bases between them. The CDR3 runs to 14 residues. DNA of the CDR3: TGTGCCATCAGACATCAAACAGGGAACACTGAAGCTTTCTTT. Amino acids: CAIRHQTGNTEAFF.

The chain combines TRBV10-2 with TRBJ1-4; D is ambiguous. This CDR3 is built from 14 residues. Trimming cost V 2 bases and J 3 bases, with 7 bases left between them. From germline, CDR1 is WSHSY and CDR2 SAAADI. In DNA form, the CDR3 reads TGCGCCAGCAGTGAGGGACGGCCTAATGAAAAACTGTTTTTT. Its translation is CASSEGRPNEKLFF.

The V call is TRBV2, the J call TRBJ2-1; the D gene is possibly TRBD1 (6 bases). Between the trimmed V and J ends, which lost 5 bases and 8 bases, there was a span of 16 bases. From germline, CDR1 is SNHLY and CDR2 FYNNEI. The CDR3 has 14 amino acids. The CDR3, as DNA: TGTGCCAGCAGTTACAGGGCTTCGATCGATGAGCAGTTCTTC. This codes for CASSYRASIDEQFF.

This chain joins TRBV28 and TRBJ1-4; D is unresolved. Trimming removed 3 bases from V and 8 bases from J, with 7 bases in between. The CDR3 loop spans 12 amino acids. From germline, CDR1 is MDHEN and CDR2 SYDVKM. DNA for the CDR3: TGTGCCAGCAGTTTTCTCTCCGAAAAACTGTTTTTT. Protein: CASSFLSEKLFF.

The V and J genes are TRBV28 and TRBJ1-5; 9 bases match TRBD1. V lost 6 bases, J lost 6 bases, and 6 bases stayed unmatched. The germline V gene has CDR1 MDHEN and CDR2 SYDVKM. The CDR3 contains 14 residues. CDR3 loop: CASRGHRGPQPQHF. The CDR3 DNA reads TGTGCCAGCAGGGGACACAGGGGGCCTCAGCCCCAGCATTTT.

As to this clone: The same CDR3 arises from other DNA sequences in this sample as well. This chain uses TRBV18 with TRBJ2-2; D remains ambiguous. V was clipped by 3 bases and J by 4 bases, with 3 bases between them. CDR1 is KGHSH, CDR2 LQKENI, per germline. This CDR3 comprises 12 residues. CDR3 protein: CASSPTTGELFF. In nucleotides, the CDR3 is TGTGCCAGCTCACCCACCACCGGGGAGCTGTTTTTT.

CDR3 region: CASVDGTGGYEQYF. CDR3 nucleotide sequence: TGTGCCAGCGTGGACGGGACAGGGGGTTACGAGCAGTACTTC. This sequence joins TRBV6-5 and TRBJ2-7; 11 nucleotides match TRBD1. The germline V gene has CDR1 MNHEY and CDR2 SVGAGI. CDR3 size: 14 residues. The J segment lost 4 bases and the V segment lost 8 bases, leaving 7 bases of the junction unmatched.

The chain joins TRBV18 to TRBJ1-6; TRBD1 aligns across 10 bases. The junction had 14 bases not matched to a gene; V was cut back by 4 bases and J by 8 bases. This CDR3 contains 18 residues. The V gene's germline CDR1 is KGHSH and CDR2 LQKENI. CDR3 coding DNA: TGTGCCAGCTCACTCCACGCCGGGACAGGGGCGTCGGATTCACCCCTCCACTTT. The encoded protein is CASSLHAGTGASDSPLHF.

The chain uses TRBV4-2 and TRBJ2-1, with D possibly being TRBD2 (6 bases). The CDR3 runs 17 residues. With 5 bases removed from V and 9 bases from J, the gap between germline ends came to 26 bases. CDR1 is LGHNA and CDR2 is YNFKEQ in the germline V gene. CDR3 amino acids: CASSKPSGVADAREQFF. The CDR3 DNA reads as TGTGCCAGCAGCAAACCCTCGGGGGTAGCGGATGCGCGTGAGCAGTTCTTC.

The genes are TRBV27 and TRBJ1-1, with no clear D. Germline CDR1 MNHEY, CDR2 SMNVEV (reference sequence). The CDR3 covers 13 residues. Trimming cost V 3 bases and J 0 bases, with 5 bases left between them. CDR3 nucleotide sequence: TGTGCCAGCAGTTTTAGGGTGAACACTGAAGCTTTCTTT. Its protein product is CASSFRVNTEAFF.

The J gene is TRBJ1-1, the V gene TRBV2; no firm D call. From germline, CDR1 is SNHLY and CDR2 FYNNEI. This CDR3 region has 16 residues. The V gene lost 4 bases and the J gene lost 5 bases, with 20 bases spanning the gap. The CDR3 DNA reads as TGTGCCAGCAGTGTGGATCAGCGGCCTCTGTTAACTGAAGCTTTCTTT. Translation: CASSVDQRPLLTEAFF.

The genes are TRBV14 and TRBJ2-4; D perhaps matches TRBD1 (6 bases). This CDR3 spans 17 amino acids. Looked up from germline, CDR1 is SGHDN and CDR2 is FVKESK. V lost 3 bases to trimming and J lost 0 bases, with 15 bases between them. The CDR3 DNA sequence: TGTGCCAGCAGCCAGACACAGGGAACCTTAGCCAAAAACATTCAGTACTTC. Encoded protein: CASSQTQGTLAKNIQYF.

DNA of the CDR3: TGTGCCGGAAGACAACAGTTGTTACGGGGTGAAAAACTGTTTTTT. The encoded protein is CAGRQQLLRGEKLFF. The chain joins TRBV30 to TRBJ1-4; D unclear. The germline gives CDR1 GTSNPN, CDR2 SVGIG (reference sequence). Trimming pared 8 bases from V and 7 bases from J, leaving 23 bases between. The CDR3 runs 15 residues.

The rearrangement joins TRBV7-8 to TRBJ1-1, with D possibly being TRBD1 (5 bases). The CDR3 consists of 18 residues. Germline CDR1 and CDR2: SGHVS and FQNEAQ. Trimming removed 1 base from V and 2 bases from J, with 20 bases in between. The CDR3, as DNA: TGTGCCAGCAGCTTAGTGATAGGGAGGGGAAAACATAACACTGAAGCTTTCTTT. This codes for CASSLVIGRGKHNTEAFF.

The chain has TRBV28 and TRBJ1-4, with D perhaps matching TRBD1 (5 bases). The CDR3 runs 11 residues. Germline lookup yields CDR1 MDHEN and CDR2 SYDVKM. V lost 11 bases, J lost 12 bases, and 16 bases lay in between. The CDR3 nucleotides read TGTGCCGCGGCGGGGGTCTGGGAACTGTTTTTT. This translates into CAAAGVWELFF.

The rearrangement links TRBV2 to TRBJ1-2; D gene ambiguous. The CDR3 covers 13 residues. V was cut by 5 bases and J by 4 bases, with 11 bases left in between. CDR1 is SNHLY, CDR2 FYNNEI, per germline. The CDR3 loop reads CASSLDTLYGYTF. The CDR3 region has the DNA TGTGCCAGCAGTCTTGACACACTCTATGGCTACACCTTC.